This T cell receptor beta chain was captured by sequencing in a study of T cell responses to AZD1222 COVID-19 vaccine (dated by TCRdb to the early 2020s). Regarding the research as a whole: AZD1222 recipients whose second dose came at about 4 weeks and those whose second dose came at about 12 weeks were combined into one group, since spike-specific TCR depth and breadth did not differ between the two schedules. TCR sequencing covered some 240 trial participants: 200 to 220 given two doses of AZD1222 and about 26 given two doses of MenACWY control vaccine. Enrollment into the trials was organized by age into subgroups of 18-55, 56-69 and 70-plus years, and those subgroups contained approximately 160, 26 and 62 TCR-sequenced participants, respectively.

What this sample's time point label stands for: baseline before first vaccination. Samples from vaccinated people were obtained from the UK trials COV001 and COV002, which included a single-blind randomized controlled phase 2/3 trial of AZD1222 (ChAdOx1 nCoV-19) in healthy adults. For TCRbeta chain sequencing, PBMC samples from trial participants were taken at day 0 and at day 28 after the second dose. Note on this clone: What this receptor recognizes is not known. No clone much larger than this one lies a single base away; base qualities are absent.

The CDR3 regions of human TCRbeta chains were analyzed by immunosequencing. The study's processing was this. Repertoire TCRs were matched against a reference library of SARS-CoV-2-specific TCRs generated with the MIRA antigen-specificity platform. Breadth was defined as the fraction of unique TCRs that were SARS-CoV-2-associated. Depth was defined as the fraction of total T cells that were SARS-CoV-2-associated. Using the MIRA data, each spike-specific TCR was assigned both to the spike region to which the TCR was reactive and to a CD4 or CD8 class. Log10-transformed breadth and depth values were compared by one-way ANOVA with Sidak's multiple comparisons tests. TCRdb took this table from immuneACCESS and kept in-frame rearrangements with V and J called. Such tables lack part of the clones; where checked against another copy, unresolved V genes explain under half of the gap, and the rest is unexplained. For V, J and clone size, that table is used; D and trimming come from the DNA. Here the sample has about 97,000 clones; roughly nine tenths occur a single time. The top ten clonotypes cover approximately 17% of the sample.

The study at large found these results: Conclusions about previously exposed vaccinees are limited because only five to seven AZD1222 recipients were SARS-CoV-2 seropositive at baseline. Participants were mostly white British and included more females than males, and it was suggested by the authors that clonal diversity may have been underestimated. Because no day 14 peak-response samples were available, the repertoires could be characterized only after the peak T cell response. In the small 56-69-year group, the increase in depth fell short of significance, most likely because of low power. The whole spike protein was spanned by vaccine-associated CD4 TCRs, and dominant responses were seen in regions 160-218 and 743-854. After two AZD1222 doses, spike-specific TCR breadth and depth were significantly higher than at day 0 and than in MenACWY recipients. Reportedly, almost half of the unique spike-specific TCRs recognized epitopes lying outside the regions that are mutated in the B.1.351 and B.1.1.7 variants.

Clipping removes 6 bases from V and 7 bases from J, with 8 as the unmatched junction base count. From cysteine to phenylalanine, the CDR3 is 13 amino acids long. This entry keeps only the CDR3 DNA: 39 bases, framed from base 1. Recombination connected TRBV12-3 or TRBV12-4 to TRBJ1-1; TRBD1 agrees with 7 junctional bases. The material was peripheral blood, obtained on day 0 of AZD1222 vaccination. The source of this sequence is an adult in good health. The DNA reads TGTGCCAGCAGCCCAGGGACAGAATATGAAGCTTTCTTT. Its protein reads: CASSPGTEYEAFF.